This entry lists 24 T cell receptor beta chains sequenced from one sample in a study of Ad26.COV2.S vaccination and SARS-CoV-2 variants. Treatment here: approximately 18 received Ad26.COV2.S at low or high dose, single or two shots; roughly 5 received placebo; per-sample allocation not given. The study sampled participants on day 63 after the first vaccine or placebo injection. TCRdb keeps only in-frame clones here, not all; method: immunoSEQ multiplex PCR. The profile shows 300,000 to 350,000 clones, 75% to 90% of them singletons. Sequencing used peripheral blood, obtained in a trial of Ad26.COV2.S vaccine versus placebo. The receptors stem from a person aged 18-60 years who received the Ad26.COV2.S COVID-19 vaccine or a placebo.

This clone was seen a handful of times. The gene calls are TRBV7-9 and TRBJ1-4; D is unclear. Germline V gene data show CDR1 as SEHNR and CDR2 as FQNEAQ (reference sequence). The CDR3 totals 12 residues. Trimming cost V 5 bases and J 0 bases, with 1 base left between them. The CDR3 sequence: CASSTTNEKLFF. The CDR3, as DNA: TGTGCCAGCAGCACAACTAATGAAAAACTGTTTTTT.

The rearrangement links TRBV7-3 to TRBJ1-1, with D uncertain. Germline V gene sequence: CDR1 SGHTA, CDR2 FQGTGA. The V end was cut by 3 bases, the J end by 1 base, with 9 bases between. The CDR3 covers 14 residues. CDR3 residues: CASSLVGSNTEAFF. In nucleotides, the CDR3 is TGTGCCAGCAGCTTGGTAGGGTCGAACACTGAAGCTTTCTTT.

The chain joins TRBV19 to TRBJ2-7, with no clear D. CDR3 length: 11 amino acids. Trimming took 5 bases from V and 5 from J, leaving 7 bases between them. From germline, CDR1 is LNHDA and CDR2 SQIVND (reference sequence). Here the CDR3 DNA reads TGTGCCAGTAGTCACGGCAACGAGCAGTACTTC. It translates to CASSHGNEQYF.

J is TRBJ2-7 and V is TRBV5-1; the D gene could be TRBD1 or TRBD2 (5 bases each). Trimming took 3 bases from V and 6 from J, leaving 10 bases between them. This CDR3 is built from 12 residues. Per germline, CDR1 SGHRS and CDR2 YFSETQ. CDR3 in DNA: TGCGCCAGCAGCTCAGAGGGGATCGAGCAGTACTTC. This gives the protein CASSSEGIEQYF.

The rearrangement uses TRBV7-8 and TRBJ2-5; 8 bases agree with TRBD1. Germline lookup yields CDR1 SGHVS and CDR2 FQNEAQ. This CDR3 has 15 amino acids. Trimming took 1 base from V and 6 from J; bases not matched to a gene: 7. The CDR3: CASSLGSQGAKTQYF. CDR3 bases: TGTGCCAGCAGCTTAGGAAGTCAGGGGGCGAAGACCCAGTACTTC.

This chain connects TRBV24-1 to TRBJ2-1; D unresolved. This CDR3 has 16 residues. Germline values: CDR1 KGHDR, CDR2 SFDVKD. Trimming removed 1 base at V and 0 bases at J, with 9 bases between. CDR3 residues: CATSDLKTSSYNEQFF. In DNA, the CDR3 is TGTGCCACCAGTGATTTAAAGACCAGCTCCTACAATGAGCAGTTCTTC.

The V call is TRBV7-9, the J call TRBJ1-2; the match to TRBD1 covers 7 bases. This CDR3 has 13 amino acids. V shed 4 bases and J 3 bases; nucleotides not matched to a gene: 2. Germline assignment: CDR1 SEHNR and CDR2 FQNEAQ (reference sequence). This CDR3 is CASSWDSDYGYTF. CDR3 nucleotide sequence: TGTGCCAGCAGCTGGGACAGCGACTATGGCTACACCTTC. The whole variable domain, remainder taken from reference TRBV7-9 and TRBJ1-2, is DTGVSQNPRHKITKRGQNVTFRCDPISEHNRLYWYRQTLGQGPEFLTYFQNEAQLEKSRLLSDRFSAERPKGSFSTLEIQRTEQGDSAMYLCASSWDSDYGYTFGSGTRLTVV.

CDR3 protein: CASSLGGQMNTEAFF. In nucleotides, the CDR3 is TGTGCCAGCAGCTTGGGCGGGCAGATGAACACTGAAGCTTTCTTT. V is TRBV7-2 and J is TRBJ1-1; D is unclear. The CDR3 runs to 15 residues. Germline loops: CDR1 SGHTA, CDR2 FQGNSA. Trimming took off 3 bases at V and 0 bases at J, with 11 bases between the two ends.

This clone turned up a few times. The V and J genes are TRBV10-3 and TRBJ1-2; 11 bases are shared with TRBD1. V dropped 2 bases and J dropped 3; count of bases not matched to a gene: 5. The germline V gene has CDR1 ENHRY and CDR2 SYGVKD. This CDR3 spans 16 amino acids. The CDR3 region is CAISEPGQGADYGYTF. The CDR3 DNA is TGTGCCATCAGTGAGCCAGGACAGGGGGCGGACTATGGCTACACCTTC.

The V call is TRBV11-2, the J call TRBJ1-2; possible D gene TRBD1, 6 bases. The CDR3 consists of 14 residues. Per germline, CDR1 SGHAT and CDR2 FQNNGV. V dropped 5 bases and J dropped 2 bases, with 12 bases sitting between them. The CDR3 protein is CASSRTDANYGYTF. The CDR3 DNA reads TGTGCCAGCAGCCGGACAGACGCAAACTATGGCTACACCTTC.

This clone was picked up a small number of times. V usage is TRBV9 and J usage is TRBJ1-1; D remains ambiguous. V lost 4 bases to trimming and J lost 1 base, with 11 bases between them. The CDR3 extends over 14 amino acids. From germline, CDR1 is SGDLS and CDR2 YYNGEE. CDR3 in DNA: TGTGCCAGCAGCCCTTTACCGGAGAACACTGAAGCTTTCTTT. Amino acid sequence: CASSPLPENTEAFF.

The rearrangement joins TRBV5-1 to TRBJ1-3; TRBD1 agrees at 9 bases. The V gene end was trimmed by 3 bases and the J gene end by 1 base; junction bases not matched to a gene: 2. The CDR3 consists of 15 residues. Germline V gene data show CDR1 as SGHRS and CDR2 as YFSETQ. The CDR3 here is CASSSQGASGNTIYF. The CDR3 nucleotides read TGCGCCAGCAGCTCACAGGGGGCTTCTGGAAACACCATATATTTT.

The J gene is TRBJ2-7, the V gene TRBV18; perhaps D is TRBD1 or TRBD2 (5 bases each). This CDR3 is built from 14 residues. V dropped 6 bases and J dropped 3 bases, with 15 bases sitting between them. Germline CDR1 KGHSH, CDR2 LQKENI. Here the CDR3 DNA reads TGTGCCAGCTCCCCCCGGGACGGGAACTACGAGCAGTACTTC. It translates to CASSPRDGNYEQYF.

In its sample, this clone was seen once. The chain employs TRBV6-1 and TRBJ1-5; the D gene is possibly TRBD1 (5 bases). The V end lost 5 bases, the J end lost 4 bases, and 9 bases lay between the germline ends. The CDR3 contains 13 residues. Germline loops: CDR1 MNHNS, CDR2 SASEGT. In DNA form, the CDR3 reads TGTGCCAGCAGTTCCCAGGGAAATCAGCCCCAGCATTTT. It translates to CASSSQGNQPQHF.

This clone was detected only a few times. The chain uses TRBV6-6 and TRBJ1-5; 8 bases map to TRBD1. From germline, CDR1 is MNHNY and CDR2 SVGAGI (reference sequence). V dropped 6 bases and J dropped 7; count of bases not matched to a gene: 8. The CDR3 loop spans 14 amino acids. The CDR3 coding sequence is TGTGCCAGCAGACAAGGACAGGGATCGCAGCCCCAGCATTTT. As protein: CASRQGQGSQPQHF.

The rearrangement joins TRBV27 to TRBJ1-2, with D possibly being TRBD1 (5 bases). The germline gives CDR1 MNHEY, CDR2 SMNVEV (reference sequence). The CDR3 loop spans 14 amino acids. Trimming shortened V by 0 bases and J by 6 bases, and 11 bases separated the two germline ends. The CDR3 nucleotides are TGTGCCAGCAGTTTATCTCAGGGTATGCATGGCTACACCTTC. This sequence encodes CASSLSQGMHGYTF.

The chain recombines TRBV18 with TRBJ1-4; D perhaps matches TRBD1 (5 bases). This CDR3 comprises 15 residues. V lost 3 bases to trimming and J lost 0 bases, with 8 bases between them. Germline CDR1 and CDR2: KGHSH and LQKENI. The CDR3, as DNA: TGTGCCAGCTCACCCCAGGGATCAACTAATGAAAAACTGTTTTTT. This encodes CASSPQGSTNEKLFF.

CDR3: CASSDREIARPQHF. The CDR3 DNA is TGTGCCAGCAGTGACAGGGAAATCGCTAGGCCCCAGCATTTT. The chain combines TRBV6-1 with TRBJ1-5, with D perhaps matching TRBD1 (5 bases). Germline assignment: CDR1 MNHNS and CDR2 SASEGT. The CDR3 length is 14 residues. V was clipped by 3 bases and J by 9 bases, with 15 bases between them.

The chain recombines TRBV4-3 with TRBJ2-3; D remains unclear. Germline-derived CDR1 and CDR2 are LGHNA and YSLEER. The length of the CDR3 is 16 residues. Trimming took 1 base from V and 0 from J, leaving 11 bases between them. Here the CDR3 reads CASSQVMLISTDTQYF. CDR3 nucleotides: TGCGCCAGCAGCCAAGTAATGTTGATAAGCACAGATACGCAGTATTTT.

The chain joins TRBV12-3 or TRBV12-4 to TRBJ1-2; D not resolved. The CDR3 sequence is 12 residues long. V shed 7 bases and J shed 1 base, with 7 bases lying between them. The CDR3 region is CASTENNYGYTF. The CDR3 nucleotides are TGTGCCAGCACCGAAAATAACTATGGCTACACCTTC.

The rearrangement links TRBV27 to TRBJ1-6, with D perhaps TRBD1 (5 bases). The CDR3 is 15 amino acids. Trimming removed 7 bases at V and 7 bases at J, with 17 bases between. Germline values: CDR1 MNHEY, CDR2 SMNVEV (reference sequence). The chain's CDR3 is CASTRAGTGNSPLHF. The CDR3 DNA reads as TGTGCCAGCACCAGGGCAGGGACGGGAAATTCACCCCTCCACTTT.

V and J are TRBV4-2 and TRBJ2-7; D perhaps matches TRBD1 (6 bases). The ends were cut back, 4 bases at V and 3 bases at J, with 19 bases in the middle. The CDR3 extends over 16 amino acids. Germline V gene data show CDR1 as LGHNA and CDR2 as YNFKEQ. Written as DNA, the CDR3 is TGTGCCAGCAGCCGAAGATCGAGACAGGCGGACTACGAGCAGTACTTC. This codes for CASSRRSRQADYEQYF.

The chain joins TRBV7-2 to TRBJ2-3; TRBD2 agrees at 8 bases. The CDR3 has 16 amino acids. The germline gives CDR1 SGHTA, CDR2 FQGNSA. Trimming at V came to 0 bases and at J to 0 bases, leaving 2 bases not matched to a gene. This CDR3 reads CASSLAPSGSTDTQYF. In DNA form, the CDR3 reads TGTGCCAGCAGCTTAGCGCCTAGCGGGAGCACAGATACGCAGTATTTT.

The chain links TRBV7-2 to TRBJ2-5; D possibly corresponds to TRBD1 (6 bases). This CDR3 region has 14 residues. Per germline, CDR1 SGHTA and CDR2 FQGNSA. Trimming took 3 bases from V and 1 from J, leaving 9 bases between them. DNA for the CDR3: TGTGCCAGCAGCTTTAGGGGGAGCCAAGAGACCCAGTACTTC. Its protein product is CASSFRGSQETQYF.